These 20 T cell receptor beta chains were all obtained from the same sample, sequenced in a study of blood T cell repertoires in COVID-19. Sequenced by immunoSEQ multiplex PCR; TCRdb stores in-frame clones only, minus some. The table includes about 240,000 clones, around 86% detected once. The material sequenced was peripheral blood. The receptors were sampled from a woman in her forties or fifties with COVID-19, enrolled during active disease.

As DNA, the CDR3 is TGTGCCAGCAGTTACGGGACAGGGCCCAATACGCAGTATTTT. The encoded protein is CASSYGTGPNTQYF. The J gene is TRBJ2-3, the V gene TRBV6-5; 9 bases map to TRBD1. The germline gives CDR1 MNHEY, CDR2 SVGAGI. The V segment lost 2 bases and the J segment 7 bases; nucleotides outside the gene matches: 4. The CDR3 spans 14 residues.

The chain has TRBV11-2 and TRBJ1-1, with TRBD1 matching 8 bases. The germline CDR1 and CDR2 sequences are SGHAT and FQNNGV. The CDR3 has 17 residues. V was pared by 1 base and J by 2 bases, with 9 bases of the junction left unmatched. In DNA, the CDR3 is TGTGCCAGCAGCTTAGGGGCGGGACAGGCCGTAAACACTGAAGCTTTCTTT. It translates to CASSLGAGQAVNTEAFF.

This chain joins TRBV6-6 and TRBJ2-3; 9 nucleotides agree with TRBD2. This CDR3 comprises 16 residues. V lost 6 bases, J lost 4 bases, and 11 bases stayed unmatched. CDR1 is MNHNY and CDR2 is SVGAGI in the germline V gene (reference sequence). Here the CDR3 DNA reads TGTGCCAGCAGCGTTCGGCGGGGGGGCCAGCCAGATACGCAGTATTTT. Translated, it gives CASSVRRGGQPDTQYF.

CDR3 sequence reads: CASSREQGARNYGYTF. CDR3 coding DNA: TGCGCCAGCAGCAGGGAACAGGGGGCACGTAACTATGGCTACACCTTC. The chain combines TRBV4-1 with TRBJ1-2, with TRBD1 matching 9 bases. Germline CDR1 MGHRA, CDR2 YSYEKL. After removal of 5 bases from V and 1 base from J, the junction contained 8 bases not matched to a gene. There are 16 residues in the CDR3.

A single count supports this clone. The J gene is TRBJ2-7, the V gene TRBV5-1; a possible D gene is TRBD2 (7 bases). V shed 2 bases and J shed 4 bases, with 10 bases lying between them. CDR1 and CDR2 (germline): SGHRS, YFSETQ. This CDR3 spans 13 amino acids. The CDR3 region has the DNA TGCGCCAGCAGCTTTAGGGGGGGATACGAGCAGTACTTC. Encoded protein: CASSFRGGYEQYF.

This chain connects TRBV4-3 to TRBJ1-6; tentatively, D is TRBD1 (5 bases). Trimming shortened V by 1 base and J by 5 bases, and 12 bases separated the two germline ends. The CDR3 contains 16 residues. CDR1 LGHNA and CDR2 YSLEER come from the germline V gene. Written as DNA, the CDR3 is TGCGCCAGCAGCCAAGGTTCGGGGGGTCATAATTCACCCCTCCACTTT. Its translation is CASSQGSGGHNSPLHF.

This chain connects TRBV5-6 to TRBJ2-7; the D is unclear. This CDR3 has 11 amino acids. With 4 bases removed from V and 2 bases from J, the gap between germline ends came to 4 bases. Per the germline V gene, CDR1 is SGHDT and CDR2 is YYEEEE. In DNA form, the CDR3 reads TGTGCCAGCAGCCATGCCTACGAGCAGTACTTC. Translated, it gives CASSHAYEQYF.

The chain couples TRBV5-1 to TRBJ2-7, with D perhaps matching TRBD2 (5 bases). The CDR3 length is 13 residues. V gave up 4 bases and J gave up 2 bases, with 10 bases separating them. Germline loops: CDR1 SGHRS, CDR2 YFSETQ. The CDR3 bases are TGCGCCAGCAGCCTCGACGGGGCCTACGAGCAGTACTTC. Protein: CASSLDGAYEQYF.

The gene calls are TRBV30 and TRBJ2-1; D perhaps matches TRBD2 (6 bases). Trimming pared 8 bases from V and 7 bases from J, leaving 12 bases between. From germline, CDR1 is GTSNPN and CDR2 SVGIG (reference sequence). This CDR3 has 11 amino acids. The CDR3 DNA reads TGTGCCCGGGGAGGTCTAAATGAGCAGTTCTTC. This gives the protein CARGGLNEQFF.

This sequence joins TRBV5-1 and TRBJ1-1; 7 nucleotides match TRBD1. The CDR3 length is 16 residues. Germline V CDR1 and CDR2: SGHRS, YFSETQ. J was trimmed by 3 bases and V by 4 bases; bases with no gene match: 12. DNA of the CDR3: TGCGCCAGCAGCCGGGAGATTGGGACAGCATACACTGAAGCTTTCTTT. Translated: CASSREIGTAYTEAFF. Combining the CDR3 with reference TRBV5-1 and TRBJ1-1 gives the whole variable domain KAGVTQTPRYLIKTRGQQVTLSCSPISGHRSVSWYQQTPGQGLQFLFEYFSETQRNKGNFPGRFSGRQFSNSRSEMNVSTLELGDSALYLCASSREIGTAYTEAFFGQGTRLTVV.

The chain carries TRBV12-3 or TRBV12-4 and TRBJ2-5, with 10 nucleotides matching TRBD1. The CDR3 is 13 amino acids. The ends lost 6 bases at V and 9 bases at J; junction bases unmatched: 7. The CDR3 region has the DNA TGTGCCAGCAGCCCTCTGGACAGGGGGGCCCAGTACTTC. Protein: CASSPLDRGAQYF.

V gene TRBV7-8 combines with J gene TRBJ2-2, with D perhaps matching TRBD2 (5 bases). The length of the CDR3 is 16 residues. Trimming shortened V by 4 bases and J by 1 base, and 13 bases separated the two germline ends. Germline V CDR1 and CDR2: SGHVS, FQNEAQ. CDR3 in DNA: TGTGCCAGCAGCTCCAGGAGCGGACTGAACACCGGGGAGCTGTTTTTT. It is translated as CASSSRSGLNTGELFF.

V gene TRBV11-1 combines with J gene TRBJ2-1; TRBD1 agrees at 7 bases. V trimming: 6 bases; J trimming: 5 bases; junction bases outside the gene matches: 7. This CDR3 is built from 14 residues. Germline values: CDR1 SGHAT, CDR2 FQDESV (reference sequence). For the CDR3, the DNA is TGTGCCAGCAGTAGAGGGGGCGCAAACAATGAGCAGTTCTTC. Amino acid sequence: CASSRGGANNEQFF.

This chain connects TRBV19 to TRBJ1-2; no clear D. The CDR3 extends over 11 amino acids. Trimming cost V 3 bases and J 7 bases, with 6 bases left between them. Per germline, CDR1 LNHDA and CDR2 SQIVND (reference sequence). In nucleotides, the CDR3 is TGTGCCAGTAGTATGTCATCTGGCTACACCTTC. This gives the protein CASSMSSGYTF.

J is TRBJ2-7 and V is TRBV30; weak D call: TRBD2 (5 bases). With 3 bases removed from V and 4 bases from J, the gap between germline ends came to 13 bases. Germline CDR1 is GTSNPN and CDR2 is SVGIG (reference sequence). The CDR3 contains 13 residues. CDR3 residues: CAWSPHAGYEQYV. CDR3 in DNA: TGTGCCTGGAGCCCCCACGCGGGTTACGAGCAGTACGTC.

CDR3 sequence: CASRRGGPPYEQYF. The CDR3, as DNA: TGTGCCAGCAGGAGGGGTGGGCCTCCCTACGAGCAGTACTTC. The chain combines TRBV18 with TRBJ2-7; maybe TRBD2 (6 bases). The V gene lost 8 bases and the J gene lost 2 bases, with 16 bases spanning the gap. Per the germline V gene, CDR1 is KGHSH and CDR2 is LQKENI. The CDR3 length is 14 residues.

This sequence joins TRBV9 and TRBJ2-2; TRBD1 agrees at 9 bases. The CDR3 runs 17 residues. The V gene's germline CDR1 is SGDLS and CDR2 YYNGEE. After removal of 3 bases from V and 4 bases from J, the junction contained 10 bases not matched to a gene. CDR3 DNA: TGTGCCAGCAGCGAGCGACGGGACAGGGTCCCCACCGGGGAGCTGTTTTTT. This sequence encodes CASSERRDRVPTGELFF.

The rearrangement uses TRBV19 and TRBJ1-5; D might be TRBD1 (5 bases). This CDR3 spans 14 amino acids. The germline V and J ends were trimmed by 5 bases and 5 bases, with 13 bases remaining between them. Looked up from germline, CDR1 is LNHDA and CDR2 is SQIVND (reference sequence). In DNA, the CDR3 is TGTGCCAGTAGTCCTGACAGCCACCATCAGCCCCAGCATTTT. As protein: CASSPDSHHQPQHF.

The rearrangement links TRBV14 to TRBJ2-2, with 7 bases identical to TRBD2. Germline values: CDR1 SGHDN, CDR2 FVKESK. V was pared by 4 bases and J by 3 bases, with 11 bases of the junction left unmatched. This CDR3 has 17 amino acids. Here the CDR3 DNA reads TGTGCCAGCAGCCTTGACATTAGCGGGTTTTACACCGGGGAGCTGTTTTTT. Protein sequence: CASSLDISGFYTGELFF.

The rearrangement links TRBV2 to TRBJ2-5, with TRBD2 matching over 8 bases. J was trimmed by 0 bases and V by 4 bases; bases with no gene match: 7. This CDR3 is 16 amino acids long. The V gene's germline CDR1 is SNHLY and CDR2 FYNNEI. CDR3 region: CASSVRLASYQETQYF. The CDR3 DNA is TGTGCCAGCAGTGTTAGACTAGCGTCGTACCAAGAGACCCAGTACTTC. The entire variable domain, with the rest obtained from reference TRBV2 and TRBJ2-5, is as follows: EPEVTQTPSHQVTQMGQEVILRCVPISNHLYFYWYRQILGQKVEFLVSFYNNEISEKSEIFDDQFSVERPDGSNFTLKIRSTKLEDSAMYFCASSVRLASYQETQYFGPGTRLLVL.